Each of the 20 T cell receptor beta chains below was sequenced from the same sample in a study of blood T cell repertoires in COVID-19. Repertoires were generated with immunoSEQ multiplex PCR, while TCRdb's copy carries only in-frame clones and drops some. The data contain fewer than 25,000 clones, around 89% of them singletons. Sequencing was carried out using peripheral blood. These TCRs come from a man aged 65 to 85 with acute or convalescent COVID-19.

This chain connects TRBV4-1 to TRBJ1-1; D is undetermined. This CDR3 comprises 14 residues. CDR1 is MGHRA and CDR2 is YSYEKL in the germline V gene. V lost 3 bases to trimming and J lost 1 base, with 9 bases between them. This chain's CDR3 is CASSHPIRNTEAFF. In DNA, the CDR3 is TGCGCCAGCAGCCATCCGATTAGGAACACTGAAGCTTTCTTT.

J is TRBJ2-5 and V is TRBV2; D remains unclear. CDR1 and CDR2 from the germline V gene are SNHLY and FYNNEI. V was shortened by 2 bases and J by 4 bases, with 8 bases between the two germline ends. The CDR3 length is 13 residues. Here the CDR3 reads CASSEFRVETQYF. In nucleotides, the CDR3 is TGTGCCAGCAGTGAATTCCGGGTAGAGACCCAGTACTTC.

The chain joins TRBV5-1 to TRBJ1-3; 7 bases are a match to TRBD1. This CDR3 spans 17 amino acids. V was pared by 4 bases and J by 8 bases, with 18 bases of the junction left unmatched. CDR1 and CDR2 from the germline V gene are SGHRS and YFSETQ. In DNA, the CDR3 is TGCGCCAGCAGCCCCGCCGATTCGACAGGGCGGGGTTACACCATATATTTT. It yields the protein CASSPADSTGRGYTIYF.

V gene TRBV5-4 combines with J gene TRBJ1-2; D is possibly TRBD1 (6 bases). Germline V gene lookup returns CDR1 SGHNT and CDR2 YYREEE (reference sequence). The CDR3 loop spans 14 amino acids. Trimming took off 2 bases at V and 3 bases at J, with 11 bases between the two ends. This CDR3 is CASSFNRDHYGYTF. DNA for the CDR3: TGTGCCAGCAGCTTTAACAGGGATCACTATGGCTACACCTTC.

The gene calls are TRBV5-4 and TRBJ1-2; D may be TRBD1 (6 bases). Germline CDR1 reads SGHNT; CDR2 reads YYREEE (reference sequence). The CDR3 has 14 residues. Trimming pared 3 bases from V and 4 bases from J, leaving 13 bases between. CDR3 loop: CASSSPGQPYGYTF. CDR3 nucleotides: TGTGCCAGCAGCTCCCCCGGACAGCCCTATGGCTACACCTTC. Filled out from reference TRBV5-4 and TRBJ1-2, the complete variable domain reads ETGVTQSPTHLIKTRGQQVTLRCSSQSGHNTVSWYQQALGQGPQFIFQYYREEENGRGNFPPRFSGLQFPNYSSELNVNALELDDSALYLCASSSPGQPYGYTFGSGTRLTVV.

A single count supports this clone. The V and J genes are TRBV5-5 and TRBJ2-5; D perhaps matches TRBD2 (6 bases). The germline V and J ends were trimmed by 0 bases and 4 bases, with 10 bases remaining between them. Germline V gene lookup returns CDR1 SGHKS and CDR2 YYEKEE (reference sequence). CDR3 length: 14 amino acids. CDR3 region: CASSLVLEGETQYF. The DNA of the CDR3 is TGTGCCAGCAGCTTGGTCCTGGAGGGAGAGACCCAGTACTTC.

In this sample, this clone turned up once. J is TRBJ2-7 and V is TRBV4-1, with 7 bases that match TRBD2. Losses at the gene ends were 3 bases for V and 9 bases for J; bases not matched to a gene: 8. The CDR3 is made up of 13 amino acids. CDR1 is MGHRA and CDR2 is YSYEKL in the germline V gene. This chain's CDR3 is CASSQGGIRGQYF. DNA for the CDR3: TGCGCCAGCAGCCAGGGGGGGATAAGGGGGCAGTACTTC.

This sequence joins TRBV30 and TRBJ1-5; the D is unclear. The CDR3 contains 13 residues. Trimming took 1 base from V and 1 from J, leaving 5 bases between them. Germline V gene lookup returns CDR1 GTSNPN and CDR2 SVGIG (reference sequence). The CDR3 reads CAWSGQSNQPQHF. Here the CDR3 DNA reads TGTGCCTGGAGTGGTCAGAGCAATCAGCCCCAGCATTTT.

The chain links TRBV10-3 to TRBJ2-2; 12 bases fit TRBD1. This CDR3 is 16 amino acids long. V lost 1 base and J lost 4; bases outside the gene matches: 1. Germline CDR1 and CDR2: ENHRY and SYGVKD. The CDR3 coding sequence is TGTGCCATCAGTGAGTGGGGACAGGGGGCCACCGGGGAGCTGTTTTTT. It is translated as CAISEWGQGATGELFF.

The rearrangement joins TRBV6-5 to TRBJ2-5; 7 bases fit TRBD1. J gave up 1 base and V 6 bases, and 8 bases lay outside the gene matches. The CDR3 consists of 15 residues. Germline CDR1 is MNHEY and CDR2 is SVGAGI. The CDR3 region is CASRLLWDSQETQYF. CDR3 DNA: TGTGCCAGCAGACTACTCTGGGACAGCCAAGAGACCCAGTACTTC.

The J gene is TRBJ1-3, the V gene TRBV9; 8 positions match TRBD1. Germline CDR1 and CDR2: SGDLS and YYNGEE. The CDR3 loop spans 16 amino acids. The trim removed 2 bases at V and 3 bases at J, leaving 7 bases unmatched. The CDR3 nucleotides read TGTGCCAGCAGCGTTCAGGGGGCGCTTAGTGGAAACACCATATATTTT. Its protein is CASSVQGALSGNTIYF. The variable domain in full, with the rest retrieved from reference TRBV9 and TRBJ1-3, is DSGVTQTPKHLITATGQRVTLRCSPRSGDLSVYWYQQSLDQGLQFLIQYYNGEERAKGNILERFSAQQFPDLHSELNLSSLELGDSALYFCASSVQGALSGNTIYFGEGSWLTVV.

The rearrangement uses TRBV7-6 and TRBJ1-2; D is unresolved. V gave up 2 bases and J gave up 4 bases, with 11 bases separating them. Germline loops: CDR1 SGHVS, CDR2 FNYEAQ. The CDR3 length is 14 residues. The CDR3 loop reads CASSLSEGIYGYTF. The CDR3 DNA reads TGTGCCAGCAGCTTATCGGAGGGAATCTATGGCTACACCTTC.

V is TRBV4-1 and J is TRBJ1-1; 8 bases agree with TRBD1. J gave up 3 bases and V 0 bases, and 6 bases lay outside the gene matches. CDR1 and CDR2 from the germline V gene are MGHRA and YSYEKL. The CDR3 consists of 16 residues. DNA of the CDR3: TGCGCCAGCAGCCAAGACGTGGACAGGGTATACACTGAAGCTTTCTTT. This sequence encodes CASSQDVDRVYTEAFF.

CDR3 nucleotides: TGTGCCAGTAGTAAAACGGCAGATACGCAGTATTTT. This gives the protein CASSKTADTQYF. This chain joins TRBV19 and TRBJ2-3; D unresolved. This CDR3 has 12 amino acids. The V and J ends lost 4 bases and 4 bases respectively, with 6 bases between them. In germline, CDR1 is LNHDA, CDR2 SQIVND (reference sequence).

The chain combines TRBV6-1 with TRBJ2-7; 7 bases align to TRBD1. The CDR3 has 14 amino acids. Per germline, CDR1 MNHNS and CDR2 SASEGT. Trimming took 1 base from V and 5 from J; bases not matched to a gene: 5. The CDR3 sequence: CASSEGGQNHEQYF. The CDR3 nucleotides read TGTGCCAGCAGTGAAGGGGGACAGAACCACGAGCAGTACTTC.

The chain joins TRBV4-2 to TRBJ1-4; TRBD1 matches 7 bases. Looked up from germline, CDR1 is LGHNA and CDR2 is YNFKEQ. The CDR3 sequence is 19 residues long. J lost 5 bases, V lost 1 base, and 16 bases had no gene match. CDR3 DNA sequence: TGTGCCAGCAGCCAAGCGAAAGGGGGCGGTGAGTGGGTGAATGAAAAACTGTTTTTT. This codes for CASSQAKGGGEWVNEKLFF.

The chain has TRBV28 and TRBJ2-1, with 10 bases lining up with TRBD2. The V gene's germline CDR1 is MDHEN and CDR2 SYDVKM. This CDR3 contains 13 residues. With V trimmed by 11 bases and J by 4 bases, 5 bases remained unmatched. DNA of the CDR3: TGTGCCGCCAGCGGGGGGGTTTACAATGAGCAGTTCTTC. This codes for CAASGGVYNEQFF.

The V gene is TRBV29-1, the J gene TRBJ1-2; D is perhaps TRBD1 (5 bases). V was pared by 8 bases and J by 0 bases, with 13 bases between. CDR3 length equals 13 residues. The V gene's germline CDR1 is SQVTM and CDR2 ANQGSEA. The chain's CDR3 is CSTSGGSNYGYTF. DNA of the CDR3: TGCAGCACCTCCGGGGGGTCTAACTATGGCTACACCTTC.

The rearrangement uses TRBV9 and TRBJ2-1; TRBD2 matches 13 bases. Germline-derived CDR1 and CDR2 are SGDLS and YYNGEE. The CDR3 is 16 amino acids. V shed 2 bases and J 4 bases; nucleotides not matched to a gene: 3. The CDR3 loop is CASSVRLAGGYNEQFF. CDR3 DNA sequence: TGTGCCAGCAGCGTCCGACTAGCGGGGGGTTACAATGAGCAGTTCTTC.

This rearrangement joins TRBV13 to TRBJ1-2; D gene uncertain. Germline V gene data show CDR1 as PRHDT and CDR2 as FYEKMQ (reference sequence). The length of the CDR3 is 14 residues. V was clipped by 5 bases and J by 1 base, with 11 bases between them. CDR3 loop: CASSRSVRNYGYTF. The CDR3 nucleotides are TGTGCCAGCAGCAGATCAGTCCGTAACTATGGCTACACCTTC.